These 7 T cell receptor beta chains were sequenced from one sample in a study of shared clonotypes between healthy human individuals. Naive CD8 cells, CD45RO-negative and positively selected for CCR7, excluded terminally differentiated effector memory CD45RA+ cells. Method: immunoSEQ multiplex PCR; TCRdb's copy keeps in-frame clones and lacks some. Here the sample spans nearly 2 million clones, over 85% being singletons. Input material: naive CD8+ T cells sorted from blood. Source of these receptors: a man younger than 35 in good health.

A word on this clone: A junction end diverges from the germline sequence, so it may reflect a read error. V gene TRBV7-9 combines with J gene TRBJ1-1; 11 nucleotides agree with TRBD1. Germline V gene lookup returns CDR1 SEHNR and CDR2 FQNEAQ (reference sequence). This CDR3 contains 12 residues. CDR3: CASSFGTGGAIF. The CDR3 nucleotides read TGTGCCAGCAGCTTTGGGACAGGGGGGGCAATCTTT.

In the case of this clone: The sample contains more than one DNA sequence encoding this CDR3. V and J are TRBV7-9 and TRBJ2-7; perhaps TRBD2 as D (6 bases). In germline, CDR1 is SEHNR, CDR2 FQNEAQ (reference sequence). This CDR3 contains 14 residues. The V end lost 3 bases, the J end lost 4 bases, and 13 bases lay between the germline ends. CDR3 bases: TGTGCCAGCAGCTTCTCTTCCGGGGGTTACGAGCAGTACTTC. Its translation is CASSFSSGGYEQYF.

The V and J genes are TRBV4-3 and TRBJ2-7; tentatively, D is TRBD2 (6 bases). V lost 0 bases and J lost 9, with 12 bases in between. The CDR3 length is 13 residues. Germline V lookup: CDR1 LGHNA, CDR2 YSLEER. CDR3 sequence (DNA): TGCGCCAGCAGCCAAGATCCGGGAGCAGTGCAGTACTTC. It translates to CASSQDPGAVQYF.

The rearrangement uses TRBV29-1 and TRBJ2-5; the D gene is possibly TRBD2 (6 bases). The V gene lost 7 bases and the J gene lost 4 bases, with 22 bases spanning the gap. The germline gives CDR1 SQVTM, CDR2 ANQGSEA. This CDR3 has 15 amino acids. The DNA for the CDR3 is TGCAGCGCTACGGACTATCCAGAGGACGGAGAGACCCAGTACTTC. This codes for CSATDYPEDGETQYF. The full variable domain, with the rest looked up from reference TRBV29-1 and TRBJ2-5, is SAVISQKPSRDICQRGTSLTIQCQVDSQVTMMFWYRQQPGQSLTLIATANQGSEATYESGFVIDKFPISRPNLTFSTLTVSNMSPEDSSIYLCSATDYPEDGETQYFGPGTRLLVL.

To note about this clone: This same CDR3 is encoded by further DNA sequences in the sample. The CDR3 spells CASSQGGSSNYEQYF. In nucleotides, the CDR3 is TGCGCCAGCAGCCAGGGAGGCAGTAGTAACTACGAGCAGTACTTC. The rearrangement links TRBV4-3 to TRBJ2-7, with D possibly TRBD2 on 6 matching bases. The CDR3 loop spans 15 amino acids. With 3 bases removed from V and 3 bases from J, the gap between germline ends came to 15 bases. Germline-derived CDR1 and CDR2 are LGHNA and YSLEER.

The V call is TRBV6-5, the J call TRBJ2-2; maybe TRBD1 (6 bases). Trimming removed 7 bases from V and 1 base from J, with 13 bases in between. The CDR3 is 15 residues long. Germline V gives CDR1 MNHEY, CDR2 SVGAGI. CDR3 sequence reads: CASTVTTGNTGELFF. Here the CDR3 DNA reads TGTGCCAGCACCGTGACGACAGGGAACACCGGGGAGCTGTTTTTT.

This chain joins TRBV12-5 and TRBJ1-2; D call uncertain. V was clipped by 5 bases and J by 4 bases, with 5 bases between them. The CDR3 loop spans 11 amino acids. From germline, CDR1 is LGHNT and CDR2 FRNRAP. In DNA form, the CDR3 reads TGTGCTAGTGGTATCAGCTATGGCTACACCTTC. This codes for CASGISYGYTF.